This T cell receptor beta chain is drawn from a study of Graves' ophthalmopathy and Graves' hyperthyroidism. Study overall: Sampling took place at initial diagnosis, with peripheral blood obtained before any treatment. Broader study findings: A 13-signature model separated ophthalmopathy from stable hyperthyroidism, reaching 85% to 90% sensitivity and less than 83% specificity cross-validated. Most thyroid-expanded clonotypes exceeding 0.001 frequency were also found in blood.

Researchers turned away patients with other autoimmune diseases, uncontrolled infections, pregnancy or lactation. The study amplified TCR beta CDR3 regions using RNA transcripts. First-round RT-PCR relied on HTBI primers, and a second-round multiplex PCR came next. TCRdb reanalysed the multiplex PCR reads using MiXCR and keeps one entry per CDR3 protein. Of about 220,000 distinct CDR3 sequences listed, 20% to 25% are singletons. This clonotype was recorded at least ten times. Its antigen remains unidentified. The source material was peripheral blood. The receptor comes from a woman aged 50 to 65 with Graves' ophthalmopathy.

CDR3 DNA sequence: TGTGCCAGCAGTGCACACCCGTTGTACGAGCAGTACTTC. Translating it yields CASSAHPLYEQYF. The V call is TRBV12-3 or TRBV12-4, the J call TRBJ2-7, with D unclear. This CDR3 contains 13 residues. Trimming left V 5 bases short and J 4 bases short, with 12 bases between.